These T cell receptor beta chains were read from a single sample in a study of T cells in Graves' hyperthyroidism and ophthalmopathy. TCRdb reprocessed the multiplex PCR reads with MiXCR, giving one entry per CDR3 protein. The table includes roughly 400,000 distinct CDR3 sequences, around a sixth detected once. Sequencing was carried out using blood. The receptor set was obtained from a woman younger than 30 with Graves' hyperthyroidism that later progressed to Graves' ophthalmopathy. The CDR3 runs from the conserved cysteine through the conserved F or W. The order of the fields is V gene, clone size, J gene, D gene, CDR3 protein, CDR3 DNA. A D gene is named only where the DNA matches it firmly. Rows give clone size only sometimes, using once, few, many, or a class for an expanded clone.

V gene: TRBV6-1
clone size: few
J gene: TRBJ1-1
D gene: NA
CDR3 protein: CASTPGRETEAFF
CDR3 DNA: TGTGCCAGCACCCCCGGACGGGAGACTGAAGCTTTCTTT

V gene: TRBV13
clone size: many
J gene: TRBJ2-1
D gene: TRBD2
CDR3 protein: CASSAGEGASYNEQFF
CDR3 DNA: TGTGCCAGCAGTGCGGGGGAGGGAGCCTCCTACAATGAGCAGTTCTTC

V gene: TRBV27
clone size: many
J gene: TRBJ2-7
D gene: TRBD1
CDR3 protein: CASSVSQDRGYEQYF
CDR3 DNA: TGTGCCAGCAGTGTATCACAGGACAGGGGCTACGAGCAGTACTTC

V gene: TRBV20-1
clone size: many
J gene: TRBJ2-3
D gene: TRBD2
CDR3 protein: CSANYGTSGISTDTQYF
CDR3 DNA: TGCAGTGCTAACTACGGGACTAGCGGGATTAGCACAGATACGCAGTATTTT

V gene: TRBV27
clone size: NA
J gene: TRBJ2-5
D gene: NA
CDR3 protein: CASSLSGVKETQYF
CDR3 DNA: TGTGCCAGCAGTTTATCAGGGGTTAAAGAGACCCAGTACTTC

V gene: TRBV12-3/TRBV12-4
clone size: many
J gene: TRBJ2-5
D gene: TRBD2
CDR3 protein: CASSWGTSGKETQYF
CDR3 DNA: TGTGCCAGCAGTTGGGGGACTAGCGGGAAGGAGACCCAGTACTTC

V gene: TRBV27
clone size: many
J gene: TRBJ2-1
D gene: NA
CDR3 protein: CASRTGARYNEQFF
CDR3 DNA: TGTGCCAGCAGAACCGGGGCGCGGTACAATGAGCAGTTCTTC

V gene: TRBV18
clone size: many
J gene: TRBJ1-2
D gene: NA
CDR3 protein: CASSPGGLNYGYTF
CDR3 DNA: TGTGCCAGCTCACCAGGGGGCCTTAACTATGGCTACACCTTC

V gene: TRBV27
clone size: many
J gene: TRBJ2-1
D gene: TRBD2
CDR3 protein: CATSPSGPFYNEQFF
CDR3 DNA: TGTGCCACTTCCCCTAGCGGCCCCTTCTACAATGAGCAGTTCTTC

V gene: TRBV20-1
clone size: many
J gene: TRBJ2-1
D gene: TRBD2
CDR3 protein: CSAAPLAGEVNEQFF
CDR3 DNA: TGCAGTGCTGCCCCCCTAGCGGGAGAAGTCAATGAGCAGTTCTTC

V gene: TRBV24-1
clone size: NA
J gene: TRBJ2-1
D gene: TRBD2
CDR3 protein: CATSDRNSGRAFGEQFF
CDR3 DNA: TGTGCCACCAGTGATAGAAATAGCGGGAGGGCGTTTGGTGAGCAGTTCTTC

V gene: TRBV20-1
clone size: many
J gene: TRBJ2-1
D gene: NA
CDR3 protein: CSAKQGGGFYNEQFF
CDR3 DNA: TGCAGTGCTAAGCAGGGAGGGGGCTTCTACAATGAGCAGTTCTTC

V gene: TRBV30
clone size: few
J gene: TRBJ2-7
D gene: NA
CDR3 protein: CAWSASYEQYF
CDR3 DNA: TGTGCCTGGAGCGCTTCCTACGAGCAGTACTTC

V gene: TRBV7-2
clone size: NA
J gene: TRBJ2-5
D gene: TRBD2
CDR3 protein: CASRSGSRPETQYF
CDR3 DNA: TGTGCCAGCAGAAGCGGGAGTCGGCCAGAGACCCAGTACTTC

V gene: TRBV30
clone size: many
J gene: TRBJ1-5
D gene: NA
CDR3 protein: CAWSDPRWGSQHF
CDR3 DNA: TGTGCCTGGAGTGACCCCCGGTGGGGATCCCAGCATTTT

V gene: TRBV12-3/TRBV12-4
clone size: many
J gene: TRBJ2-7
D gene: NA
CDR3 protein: CASSQRAGQSYEQYF
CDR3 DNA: TGTGCCAGCAGCCAAAGGGCGGGACAGTCCTACGAGCAGTACTTC

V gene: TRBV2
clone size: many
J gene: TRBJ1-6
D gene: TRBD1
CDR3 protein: CASSRDRVSDSPLHF
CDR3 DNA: TGTGCCAGCTCAAGAGACAGGGTGTCGGATTCACCCCTCCACTTT

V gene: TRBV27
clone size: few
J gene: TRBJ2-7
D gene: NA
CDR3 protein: CASSLEGPSYEQYF
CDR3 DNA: TGTGCCAGCAGTTTGGAGGGACCCTCCTACGAGCAGTACTTC

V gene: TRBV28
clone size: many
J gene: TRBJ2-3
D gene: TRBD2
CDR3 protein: CASSRPSGSPTDTQYF
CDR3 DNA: TGTGCCAGCAGTCGCCCTAGCGGGAGTCCCACAGATACGCAGTATTTT

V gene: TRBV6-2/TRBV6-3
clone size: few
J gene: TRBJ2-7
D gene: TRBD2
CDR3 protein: CASSYTNRRGEEVEQYF
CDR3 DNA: TGTGCCAGCAGTTACACTAACCGACGGGGGGAGGAAGTCGAGCAGTACTTC

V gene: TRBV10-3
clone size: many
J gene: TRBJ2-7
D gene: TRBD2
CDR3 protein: CAIRDRLAGDYEQYF
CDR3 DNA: TGTGCCATCAGGGACCGACTAGCGGGAGACTACGAGCAGTACTTC

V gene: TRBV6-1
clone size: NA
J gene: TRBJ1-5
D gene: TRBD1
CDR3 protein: CASSTGGDNQPQHF
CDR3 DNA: TGTGCCAGCAGTACAGGGGGCGACAATCAGCCCCAGCATTTT

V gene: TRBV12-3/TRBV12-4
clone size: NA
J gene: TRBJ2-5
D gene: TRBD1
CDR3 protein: CASTEQRTGAETQYF
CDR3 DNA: TGTGCCAGCACCGAACAAAGGACAGGGGCCGAGACCCAGTACTTC

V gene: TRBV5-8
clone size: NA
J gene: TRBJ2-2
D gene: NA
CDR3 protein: CASSLGLMNTGELFF
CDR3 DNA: TGTGCCAGCAGCCTAGGACTGATGAACACCGGGGAGCTGTTTTTT

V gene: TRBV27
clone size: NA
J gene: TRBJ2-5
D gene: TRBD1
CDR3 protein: CASSSRQGAKTQYF
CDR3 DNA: TGTGCCAGCAGTTCACGACAGGGGGCGAAGACCCAGTACTTC

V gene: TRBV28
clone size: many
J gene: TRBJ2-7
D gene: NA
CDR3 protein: CASTPWSGYEQYF
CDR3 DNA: TGTGCCAGCACCCCCTGGTCCGGCTACGAGCAGTACTTC

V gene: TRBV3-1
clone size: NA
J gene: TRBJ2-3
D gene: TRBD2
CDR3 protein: CASSQSSGSQGGSTDTQYF
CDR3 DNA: TGTGCCAGCAGCCAGTCAAGCGGGAGTCAGGGAGGAAGCACAGATACGCAGTATTTT

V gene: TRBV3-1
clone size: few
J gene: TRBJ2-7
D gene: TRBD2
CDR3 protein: CASSQTRTSGTYEQYF
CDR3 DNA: TGTGCCAGCAGCCAGACTCGGACTAGCGGTACCTACGAGCAGTACTTC

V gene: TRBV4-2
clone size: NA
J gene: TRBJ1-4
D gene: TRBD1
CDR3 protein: CASSQGDRGATNEKLFF
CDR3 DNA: TGTGCCAGCAGCCAAGGGGACAGGGGTGCAACTAATGAAAAACTGTTTTTT

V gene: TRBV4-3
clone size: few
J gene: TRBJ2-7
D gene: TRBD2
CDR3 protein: CASSQDNFAGGGEQYF
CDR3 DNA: TGCGCCAGCAGCCAAGATAACTTCGCGGGAGGAGGGGAGCAGTACTTC

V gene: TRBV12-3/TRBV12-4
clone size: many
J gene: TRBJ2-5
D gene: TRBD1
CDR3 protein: CASSPWTGGEKTQYF
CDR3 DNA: TGTGCCAGCAGTCCCTGGACAGGGGGCGAGAAGACCCAGTACTTC

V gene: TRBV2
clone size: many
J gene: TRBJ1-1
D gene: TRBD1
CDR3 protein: CASSETGANTEAFF
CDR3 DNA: TGTGCCAGCAGTGAGACAGGGGCGAACACTGAAGCTTTCTTT

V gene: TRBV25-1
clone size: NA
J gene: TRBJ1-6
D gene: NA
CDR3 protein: CAGSGLLNSPLHF
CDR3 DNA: TGTGCCGGCAGTGGCCTTCTCAATTCACCCCTCCACTTT

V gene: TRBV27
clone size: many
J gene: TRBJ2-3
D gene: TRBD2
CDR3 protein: CASSFAGVGDTQYF
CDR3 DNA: TGTGCCAGCAGTTTTGCGGGAGTCGGAGATACGCAGTATTTT

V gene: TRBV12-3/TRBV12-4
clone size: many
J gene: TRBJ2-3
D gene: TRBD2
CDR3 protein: CASRGLAGPRGGTDTQYF
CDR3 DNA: TGTGCCAGCAGGGGACTAGCGGGTCCCCGTGGGGGCACAGATACGCAGTATTTT

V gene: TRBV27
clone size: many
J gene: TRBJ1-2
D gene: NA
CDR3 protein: CASSLTGTEGYTF
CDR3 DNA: TGTGCCAGCAGTTTAACAGGGACGGAGGGCTACACCTTC

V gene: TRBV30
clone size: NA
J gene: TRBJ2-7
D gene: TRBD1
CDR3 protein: CAWSPRTGGRYEQYF
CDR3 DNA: TGTGCCTGGAGTCCTAGGACAGGGGGCCGATACGAGCAGTACTTC

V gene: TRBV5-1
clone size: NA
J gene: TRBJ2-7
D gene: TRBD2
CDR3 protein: CARGWCSPSGEQYF
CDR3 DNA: TGCGCCAGGGGCTGGTGCAGCCCTAGCGGCGAGCAGTACTTC

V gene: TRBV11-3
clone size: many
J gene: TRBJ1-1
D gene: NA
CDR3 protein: CASSLEGGRAFF
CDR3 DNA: TGTGCCAGCAGCTTAGAGGGGGGTCGAGCTTTCTTT

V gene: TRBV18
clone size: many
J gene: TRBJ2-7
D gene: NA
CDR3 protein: CASSPSGDEQYF
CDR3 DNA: TGTGCCAGCTCACCCTCAGGGGACGAGCAGTACTTC

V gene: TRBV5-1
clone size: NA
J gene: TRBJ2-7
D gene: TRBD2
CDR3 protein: CASSSHGMASGRQPYEQYF
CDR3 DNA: TGTGCCAGCAGCTCGCATGGGATGGCTAGCGGGAGACAACCCTACGAGCAGTACTTC

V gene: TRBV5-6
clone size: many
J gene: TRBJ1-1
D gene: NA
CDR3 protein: CASSKNTEAFF
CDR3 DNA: TGTGCCAGCAGCAAGAACACTGAAGCTTTCTTT

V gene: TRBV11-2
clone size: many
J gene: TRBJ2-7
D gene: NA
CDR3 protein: CASSLDQVAYEQYF
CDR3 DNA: TGTGCCAGCAGCTTAGACCAGGTAGCCTACGAGCAGTACTTC

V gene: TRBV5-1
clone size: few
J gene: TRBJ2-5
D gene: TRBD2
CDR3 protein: CASSLLANQETQYF
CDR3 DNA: TGCGCCAGCAGCTTACTAGCGAACCAAGAGACCCAGTACTTC

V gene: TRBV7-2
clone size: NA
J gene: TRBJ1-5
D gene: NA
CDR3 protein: CASSLGPSVSQPQHF
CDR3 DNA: TGTGCCAGCAGCTTAGGCCCGTCAGTGAGTCAGCCCCAGCATTTT

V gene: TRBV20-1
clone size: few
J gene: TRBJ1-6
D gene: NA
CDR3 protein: CSARGGARGNSPLHF
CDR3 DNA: TGCAGTGCTAGAGGAGGGGCGCGCGGAAATTCACCCCTCCACTTT

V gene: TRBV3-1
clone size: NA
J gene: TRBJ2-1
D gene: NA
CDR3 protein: CASSQERLLFF
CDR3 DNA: TGTGCCAGCAGCCAAGAAAGACTACTGTTCTTC

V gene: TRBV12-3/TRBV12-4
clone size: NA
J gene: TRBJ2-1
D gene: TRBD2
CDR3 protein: CASTKAGAYNEQFF
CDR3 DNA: TGTGCCAGCACTAAAGCGGGGGCCTACAATGAGCAGTTCTTC

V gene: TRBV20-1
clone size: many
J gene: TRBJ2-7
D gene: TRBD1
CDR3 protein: CSASKPGQDYEQYF
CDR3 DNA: TGCAGTGCTAGTAAACCGGGACAGGACTACGAGCAGTACTTC

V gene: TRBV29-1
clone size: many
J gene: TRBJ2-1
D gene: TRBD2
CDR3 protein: CSVEERERNEQFF
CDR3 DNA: TGCAGCGTTGAAGAGCGGGAGCGGAATGAGCAGTTCTTC

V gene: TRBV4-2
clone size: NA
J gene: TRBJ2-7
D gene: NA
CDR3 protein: CASSQTQRVSYEQYF
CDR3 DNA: TGTGCCAGCAGCCAGACCCAGCGGGTCTCCTACGAGCAGTACTTC

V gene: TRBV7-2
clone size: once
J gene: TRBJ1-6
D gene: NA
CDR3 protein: CASGGTYNSPLHF
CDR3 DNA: TGTGCCAGCGGGGGCACCTATAATTCACCCCTCCACTTT

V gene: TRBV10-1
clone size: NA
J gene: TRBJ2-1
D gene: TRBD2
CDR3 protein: CASSDGAGVYNEQFF
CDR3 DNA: TGCGCCAGCAGTGATGGCGCGGGAGTATACAATGAGCAGTTCTTC